This TCR beta chain is from a study of cytomegalovirus exposure and HLA in healthy donors. A multiplex PCR was run with 60 Vbeta primers and 13 Jbeta primers. The method was immunoSEQ multiplex PCR; TCRdb's version includes in-frame clones alone and lacks a portion of them. The sample carries about 140,000 clones, around three quarters recorded once. Germline CDR1 SGHTA, CDR2 FQGNSA. V lost 4 bases and J lost 6; bases outside the gene matches: 9. The CDR3 has 16 residues. Material: PBMCs. The TCR comes from a male donor in good health and CMV-seronegative. The V and J genes are TRBV7-2 and TRBJ1-6, with 7 bases that match TRBD1. The CDR3 protein is CASSSVSGQVNSPLHF. CDR3 coding DNA: TGTGCCAGCAGCTCGGTTAGTGGACAGGTTAATTCACCCCTCCACTTT.